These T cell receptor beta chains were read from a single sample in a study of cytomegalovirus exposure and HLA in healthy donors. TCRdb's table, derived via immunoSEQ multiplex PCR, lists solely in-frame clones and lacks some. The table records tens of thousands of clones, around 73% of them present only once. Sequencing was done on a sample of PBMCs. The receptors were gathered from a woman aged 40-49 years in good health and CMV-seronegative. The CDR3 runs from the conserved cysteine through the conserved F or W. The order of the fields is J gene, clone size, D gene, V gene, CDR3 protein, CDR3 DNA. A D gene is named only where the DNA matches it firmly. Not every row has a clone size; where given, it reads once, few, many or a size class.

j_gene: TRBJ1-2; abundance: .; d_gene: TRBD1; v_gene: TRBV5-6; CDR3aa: CASSFPTGGNYGYTF; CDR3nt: TGTGCCAGCAGCTTTCCCACAGGGGGCAACTATGGCTACACCTTC
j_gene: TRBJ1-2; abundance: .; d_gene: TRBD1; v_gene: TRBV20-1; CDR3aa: CSAWTGDGYTF; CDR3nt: TGCAGTGCTTGGACAGGGGATGGCTACACCTTC
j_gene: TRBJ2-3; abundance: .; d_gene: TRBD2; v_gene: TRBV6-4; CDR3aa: CASSDSGGVADTQYF; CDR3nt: TGTGCCAGCAGTGACTCGGGAGGGGTTGCAGATACGCAGTATTTT
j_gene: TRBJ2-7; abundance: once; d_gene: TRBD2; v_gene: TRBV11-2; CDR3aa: CASSLTSGTHEQYF; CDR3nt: TGTGCCAGCAGCTTGACTAGCGGGACTCACGAGCAGTACTTC
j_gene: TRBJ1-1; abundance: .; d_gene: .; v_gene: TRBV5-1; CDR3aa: CASSFDSGVAFF; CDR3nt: TGCGCCAGCAGCTTTGACAGCGGGGTAGCTTTCTTT
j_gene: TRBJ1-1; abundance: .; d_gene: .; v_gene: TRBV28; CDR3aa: CASSIPGGEAFF; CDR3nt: TGTGCCAGCAGTATCCCCGGAGGCGAAGCTTTCTTT
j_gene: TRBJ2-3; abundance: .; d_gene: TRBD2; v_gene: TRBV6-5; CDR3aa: CASSLAAHSTDTQYF; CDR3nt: TGTGCCAGCAGTCTAGCGGCCCATAGCACAGATACGCAGTATTTT
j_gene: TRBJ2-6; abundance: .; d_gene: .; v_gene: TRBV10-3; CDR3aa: CAIRQQGSGANVLTF; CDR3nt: TGTGCCATCAGGCAACAGGGCTCTGGGGCCAACGTCCTGACTTTC
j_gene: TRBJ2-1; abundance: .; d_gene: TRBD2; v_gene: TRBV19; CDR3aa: CASMGLAGGTYNEQFF; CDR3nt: TGTGCCAGTATGGGACTAGCGGGAGGGACCTACAATGAGCAGTTCTTC
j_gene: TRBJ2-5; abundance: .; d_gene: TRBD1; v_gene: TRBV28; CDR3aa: CASSLSDRVIETQYF; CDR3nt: TGTGCCAGCAGTCTATCCGACAGGGTAATTGAGACCCAGTACTTC
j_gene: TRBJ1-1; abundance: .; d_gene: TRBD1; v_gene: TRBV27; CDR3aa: CASRRQGPYTEAFF; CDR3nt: TGTGCCAGCAGAAGACAGGGGCCCTACACTGAAGCTTTCTTT
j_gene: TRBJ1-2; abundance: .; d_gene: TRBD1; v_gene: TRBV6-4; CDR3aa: CASSLELTGPYGYTF; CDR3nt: TGTGCCAGCAGTTTGGAATTGACAGGGCCCTATGGCTACACCTTC
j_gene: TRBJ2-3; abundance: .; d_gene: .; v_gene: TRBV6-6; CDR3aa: CASSYPGMGTDTQYF; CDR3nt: TGTGCCAGCAGTTACCCAGGGATGGGCACAGATACGCAGTATTTT
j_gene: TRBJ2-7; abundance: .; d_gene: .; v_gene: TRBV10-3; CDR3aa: CAISDYSSASYEQYF; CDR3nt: TGTGCCATCAGTGATTACAGCTCAGCATCCTACGAGCAGTACTTC
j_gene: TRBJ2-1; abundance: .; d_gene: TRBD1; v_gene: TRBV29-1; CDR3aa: CSVVGQGGENEQFF; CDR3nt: TGCAGCGTTGTGGGACAGGGAGGGGAAAATGAGCAGTTCTTC
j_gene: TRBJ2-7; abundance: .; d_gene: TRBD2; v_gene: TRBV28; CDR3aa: CASSLEAGGSYEQYF; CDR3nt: TGTGCCAGCAGTTTAGAGGCGGGAGGATCCTACGAGCAGTACTTC
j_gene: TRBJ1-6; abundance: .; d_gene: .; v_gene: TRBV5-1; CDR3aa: CASSTSYGGTSNSPLHF; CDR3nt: TGCGCCAGCAGCACCTCCTACGGGGGGACGAGTAATTCACCCCTCCACTTT
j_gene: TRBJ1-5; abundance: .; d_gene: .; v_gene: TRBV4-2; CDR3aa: CASSQEFRDEQPQHF; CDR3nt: TGTGCCAGCAGCCAAGAATTCAGGGATGAACAGCCCCAGCATTTT
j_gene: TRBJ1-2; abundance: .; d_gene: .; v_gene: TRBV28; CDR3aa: CASSPLRGTVNYGYTF; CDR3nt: TGTGCCAGCAGTCCTCTCAGGGGAACTGTTAACTATGGCTACACCTTC
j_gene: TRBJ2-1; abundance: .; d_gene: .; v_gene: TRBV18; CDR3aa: CASSPSIDSYNEQFF; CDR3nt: TGTGCCAGCTCGCCTTCTATCGACTCCTACAATGAGCAGTTCTTC
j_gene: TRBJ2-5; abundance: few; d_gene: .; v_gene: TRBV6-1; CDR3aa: CASSARYQETQYF; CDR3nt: TGTGCCAGCAGTGCTAGGTACCAAGAGACCCAGTACTTC
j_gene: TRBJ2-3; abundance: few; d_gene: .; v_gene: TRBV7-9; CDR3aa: CSSSLRSDTQYF; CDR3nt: TGTTCCAGCAGCTTACGGTCGGATACGCAGTATTTT
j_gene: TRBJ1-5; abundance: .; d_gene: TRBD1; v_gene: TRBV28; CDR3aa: CASSQGERSKPQHF; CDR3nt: TGTGCCAGCAGCCAGGGGGAGAGATCAAAGCCCCAGCATTTT
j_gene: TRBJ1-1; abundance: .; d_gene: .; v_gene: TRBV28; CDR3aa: CASSLTAANTEAFF; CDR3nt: TGTGCCAGCAGTTTAACAGCAGCGAACACTGAAGCTTTCTTT
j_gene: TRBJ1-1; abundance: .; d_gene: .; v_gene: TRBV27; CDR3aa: CASSFGSTTVNTEAFF; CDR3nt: TGTGCCAGCAGTTTTGGTTCGACAACAGTGAACACTGAAGCTTTCTTT
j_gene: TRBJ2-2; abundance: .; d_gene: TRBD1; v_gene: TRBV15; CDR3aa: CATSRGQGRAENTGELFF; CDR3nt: TGTGCCACCAGCAGGGGACAGGGGAGAGCCGAGAACACCGGGGAGCTGTTTTTT
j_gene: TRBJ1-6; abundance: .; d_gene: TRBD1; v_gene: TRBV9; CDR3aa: CASSVYSDRGGYNSPLHF; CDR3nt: TGTGCCAGCAGCGTATATTCGGACAGGGGGGGCTATAATTCACCCCTCCACTTT
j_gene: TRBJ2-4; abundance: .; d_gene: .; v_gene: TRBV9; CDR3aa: CASSDSLGGSKNIQYF; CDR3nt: TGTGCCAGCAGCGACTCTTTAGGGGGATCCAAAAACATTCAGTACTTC
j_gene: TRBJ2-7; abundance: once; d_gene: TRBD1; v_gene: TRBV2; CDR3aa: CASSVEQGTYEQYF; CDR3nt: TGTGCCAGCAGTGTGGAACAGGGGACCTACGAGCAGTACTTC
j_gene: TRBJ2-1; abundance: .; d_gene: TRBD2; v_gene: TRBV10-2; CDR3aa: CASSESLTSASYNEQFF; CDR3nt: TGCGCCAGCAGTGAGTCGTTGACTAGCGCTTCCTACAATGAGCAGTTCTTC
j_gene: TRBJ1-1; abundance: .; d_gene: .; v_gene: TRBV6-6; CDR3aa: CASSLDGHLNTEAFF; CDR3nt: TGTGCCAGCAGCCTTGACGGACACCTGAACACTGAAGCTTTCTTT
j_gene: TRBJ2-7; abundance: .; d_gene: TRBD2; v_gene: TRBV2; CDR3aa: CASRRLGTSGSCEQYF; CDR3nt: TGTGCCAGCAGGCGGCTCGGGACTAGCGGGAGTTGCGAGCAGTACTTC
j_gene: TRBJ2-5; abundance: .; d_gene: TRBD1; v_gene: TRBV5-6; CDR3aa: CASSLDRGRDETQYF; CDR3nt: TGTGCCAGCAGCTTGGACAGGGGAAGAGATGAGACCCAGTACTTC
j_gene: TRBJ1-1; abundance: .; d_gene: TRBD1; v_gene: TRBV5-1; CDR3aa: CASSPYRQGAIGTEAFF; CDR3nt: TGCGCCAGCAGCCCTTACAGACAGGGGGCTATCGGCACTGAAGCTTTCTTT
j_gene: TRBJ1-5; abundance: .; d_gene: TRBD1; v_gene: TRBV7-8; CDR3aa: CASSKRDSRNQPQHF; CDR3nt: TGTGCCAGCAGCAAGAGGGACAGTCGCAATCAGCCCCAGCATTTT
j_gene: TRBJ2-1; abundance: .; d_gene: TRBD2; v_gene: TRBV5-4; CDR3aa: CASSPGTNVNNEQFF; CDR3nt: TGTGCCAGCAGCCCCGGGACTAACGTCAACAATGAGCAGTTCTTC
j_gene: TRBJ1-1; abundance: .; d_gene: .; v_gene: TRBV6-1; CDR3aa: CASTKRLDYTEAFF; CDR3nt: TGTGCCAGCACTAAGAGGCTCGATTACACTGAAGCTTTCTTT
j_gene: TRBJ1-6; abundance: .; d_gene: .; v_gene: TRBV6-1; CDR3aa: CASKGIYNSPLHF; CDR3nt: TGTGCCAGCAAGGGGATTTATAATTCACCCCTCCACTTT
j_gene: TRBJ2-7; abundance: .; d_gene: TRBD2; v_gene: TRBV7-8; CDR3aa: CASSVALAGVGYEQYF; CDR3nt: TGTGCCAGCAGCGTGGCATTAGCGGGAGTAGGGTACGAGCAGTACTTC
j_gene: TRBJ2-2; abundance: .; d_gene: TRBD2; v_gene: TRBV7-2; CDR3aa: CASRRDSGRSGELFF; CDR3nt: TGTGCCAGCCGCAGGGATAGCGGGAGATCCGGGGAGCTGTTTTTT
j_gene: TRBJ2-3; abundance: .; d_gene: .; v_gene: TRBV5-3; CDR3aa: CARSLVRERSSADTQYF; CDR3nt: TGTGCCAGAAGTCTAGTACGGGAGAGGTCAAGTGCAGATACGCAGTATTTT
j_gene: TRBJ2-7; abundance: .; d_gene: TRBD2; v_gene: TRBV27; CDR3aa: CASSFMAGGYEQYF; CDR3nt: TGTGCCAGCAGTTTCATGGCGGGAGGCTACGAGCAGTACTTC
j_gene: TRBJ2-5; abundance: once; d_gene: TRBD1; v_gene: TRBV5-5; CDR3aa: CASSLRDRQETQYF; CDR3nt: TGTGCCAGCAGCCTGAGGGACAGGCAAGAGACCCAGTACTTC
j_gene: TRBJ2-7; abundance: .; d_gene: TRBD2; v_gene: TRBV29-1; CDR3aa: CSVFTSGSSYEQYF; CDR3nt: TGCAGCGTCTTTACTAGCGGGAGTTCCTACGAGCAGTACTTC
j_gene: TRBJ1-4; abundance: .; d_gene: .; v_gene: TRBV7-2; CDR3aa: CASSSGGELFF; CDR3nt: TGTGCCAGCAGTTCCGGAGGCGAACTGTTTTTT
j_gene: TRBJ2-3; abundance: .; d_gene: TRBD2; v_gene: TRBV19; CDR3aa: CASSIGGTSKYF; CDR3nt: TGTGCCAGTAGTATAGGAGGGACTAGCAAGTATTTT
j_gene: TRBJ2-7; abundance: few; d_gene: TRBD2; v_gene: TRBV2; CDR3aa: CASSRTSGDYEQYF; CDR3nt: TGTGCCAGCAGCAGGACTAGCGGAGATTACGAGCAGTACTTC
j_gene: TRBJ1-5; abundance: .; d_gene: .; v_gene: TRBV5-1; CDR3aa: CASSPWGDQPQHF; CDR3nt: TGCGCCAGCAGTCCTTGGGGGGATCAGCCCCAGCATTTT
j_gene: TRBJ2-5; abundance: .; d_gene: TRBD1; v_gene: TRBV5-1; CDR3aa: CASKVGRGLEKQYF; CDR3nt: TGCGCCAGCAAAGTTGGCAGGGGGTTAGAAAAGCAGTACTTC
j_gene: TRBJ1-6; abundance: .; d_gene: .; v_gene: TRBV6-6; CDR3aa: CASSTKGNSPLHF; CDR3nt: TGTGCCAGCAGTACCAAGGGGAATTCACCCCTCCACTTT
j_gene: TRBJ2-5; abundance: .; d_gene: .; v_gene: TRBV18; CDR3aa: CASSPRLEETQYF; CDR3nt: TGTGCCAGCTCACCTCGACTAGAAGAGACCCAGTACTTC
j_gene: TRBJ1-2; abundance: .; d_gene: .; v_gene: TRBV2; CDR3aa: CASSQIQGSGYTF; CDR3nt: TGTGCCAGCAGTCAGATACAGGGAAGTGGCTACACCTTC
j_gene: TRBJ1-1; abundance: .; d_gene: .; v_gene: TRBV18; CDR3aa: CASSPAGNTEAFF; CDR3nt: TGTGCCAGCTCACCCGCAGGGAACACTGAAGCTTTCTTT
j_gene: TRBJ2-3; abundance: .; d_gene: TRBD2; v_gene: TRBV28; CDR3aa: CASSFGGRVHTDTQYF; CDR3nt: TGTGCCAGCAGTTTCGGCGGGAGGGTGCACACAGATACGCAGTATTTT
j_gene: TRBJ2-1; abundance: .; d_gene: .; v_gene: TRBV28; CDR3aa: CATAGGLPSYNEQFF; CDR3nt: TGTGCCACCGCAGGGGGGCTTCCCTCCTACAATGAGCAGTTCTTC
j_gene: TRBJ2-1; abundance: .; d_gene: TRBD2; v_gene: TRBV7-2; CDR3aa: CASSPSGLAGVNEQFF; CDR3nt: TGTGCCAGCAGCCCCAGTGGGCTAGCGGGAGTCAATGAGCAGTTCTTC
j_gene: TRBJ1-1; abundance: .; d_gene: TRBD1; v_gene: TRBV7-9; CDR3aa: CASSRDRGILNTEAFF; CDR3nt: TGTGCCAGCAGCCGAGACAGGGGAATCTTAAACACTGAAGCTTTCTTT
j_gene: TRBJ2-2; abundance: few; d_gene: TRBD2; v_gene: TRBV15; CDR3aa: CATTRRGDGELFF; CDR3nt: TGTGCCACCACCCGTCGGGGGGACGGGGAGCTGTTTTTT
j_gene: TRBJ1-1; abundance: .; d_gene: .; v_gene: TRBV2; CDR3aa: CASSRRDEAFF; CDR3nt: TGTGCCAGCAGTCGGAGGGATGAAGCTTTCTTT